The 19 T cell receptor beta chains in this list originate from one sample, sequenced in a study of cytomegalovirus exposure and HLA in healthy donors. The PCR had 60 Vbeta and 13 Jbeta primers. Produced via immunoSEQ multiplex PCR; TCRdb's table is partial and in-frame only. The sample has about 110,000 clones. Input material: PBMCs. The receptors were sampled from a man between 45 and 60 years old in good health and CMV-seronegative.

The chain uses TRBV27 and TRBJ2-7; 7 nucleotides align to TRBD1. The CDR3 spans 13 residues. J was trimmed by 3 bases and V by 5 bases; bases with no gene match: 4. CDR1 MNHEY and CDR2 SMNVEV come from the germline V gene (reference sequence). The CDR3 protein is CASSPTGFYEQYF. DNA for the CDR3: TGTGCCAGCAGTCCGACAGGGTTCTACGAGCAGTACTTC.

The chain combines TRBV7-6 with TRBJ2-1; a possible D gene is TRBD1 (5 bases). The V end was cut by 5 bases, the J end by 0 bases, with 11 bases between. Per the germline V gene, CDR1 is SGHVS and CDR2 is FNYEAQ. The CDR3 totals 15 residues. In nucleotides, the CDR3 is TGTGCCAGCAGCCCCGGACACGACTCCTACAATGAGCAGTTCTTC. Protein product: CASSPGHDSYNEQFF.

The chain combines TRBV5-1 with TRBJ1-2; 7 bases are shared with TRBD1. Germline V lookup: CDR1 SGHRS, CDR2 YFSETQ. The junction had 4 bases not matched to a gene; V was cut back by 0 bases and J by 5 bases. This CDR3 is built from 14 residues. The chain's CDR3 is CASSLGGQHYGYTF. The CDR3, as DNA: TGCGCCAGCAGCTTGGGGGGACAGCATTATGGCTACACCTTC.

The CDR3 is CASGSGSATYNEQFF. The CDR3 DNA is TGTGCCAGCGGTAGCGGGAGCGCAACCTACAATGAGCAGTTCTTC. The V gene is TRBV6-5, the J gene TRBJ2-1; 9 positions match TRBD2. The CDR3 covers 15 residues. Germline CDR1 and CDR2: MNHEY and SVGAGI. The J segment lost 2 bases and the V segment lost 8 bases, leaving 7 bases of the junction unmatched.

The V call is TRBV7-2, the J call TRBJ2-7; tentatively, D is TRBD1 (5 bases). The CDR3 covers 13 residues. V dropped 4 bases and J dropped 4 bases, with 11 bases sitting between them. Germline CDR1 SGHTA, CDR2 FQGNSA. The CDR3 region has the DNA TGTGCCAGCAGCTCCCAGGGCGGATACGAGCAGTACTTC. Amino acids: CASSSQGGYEQYF.

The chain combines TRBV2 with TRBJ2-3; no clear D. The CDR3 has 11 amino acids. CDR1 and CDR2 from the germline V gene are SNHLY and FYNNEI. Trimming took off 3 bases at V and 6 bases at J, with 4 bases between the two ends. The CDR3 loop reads CASSDRDTQYF. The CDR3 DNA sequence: TGTGCCAGCAGTGACAGGGATACGCAGTATTTT.

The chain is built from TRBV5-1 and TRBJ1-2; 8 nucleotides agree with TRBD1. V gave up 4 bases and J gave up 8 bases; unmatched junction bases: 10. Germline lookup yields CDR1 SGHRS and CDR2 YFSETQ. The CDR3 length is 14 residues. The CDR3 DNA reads TGCGCCAGCAGCACCTTACAGGGGGTAGAAGGCTACACCTTC. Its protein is CASSTLQGVEGYTF. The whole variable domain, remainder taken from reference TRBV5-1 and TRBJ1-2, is KAGVTQTPRYLIKTRGQQVTLSCSPISGHRSVSWYQQTPGQGLQFLFEYFSETQRNKGNFPGRFSGRQFSNSRSEMNVSTLELGDSALYLCASSTLQGVEGYTFGSGTRLTVV.

CDR3 sequence (DNA): TGTGCCAGCAGCCTAACCCGGGACAGGGGCGAGCAGTACTTC. Translated, it gives CASSLTRDRGEQYF. The chain joins TRBV11-2 to TRBJ2-7; 10 positions match TRBD1. J lost 6 bases, V lost 5 bases, and 7 bases had no gene match. There are 14 residues in the CDR3. The V gene's germline CDR1 is SGHAT and CDR2 FQNNGV.

Here the CDR3 reads CASSQVGAWEETQYF. The CDR3 nucleotides are TGTGCCAGCAGCCAGGTAGGGGCTTGGGAAGAGACCCAGTACTTC. The chain is built from TRBV4-2 and TRBJ2-5; a weak D match, TRBD1 (5 bases). The V gene's germline CDR1 is LGHNA and CDR2 YNFKEQ. V gave up 3 bases and J gave up 3 bases, with 14 bases separating them. There are 15 residues in the CDR3.

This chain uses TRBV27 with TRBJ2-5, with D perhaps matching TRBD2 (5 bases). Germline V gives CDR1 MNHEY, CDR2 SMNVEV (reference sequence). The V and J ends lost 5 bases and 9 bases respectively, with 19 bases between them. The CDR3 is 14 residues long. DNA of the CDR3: TGTGCCAGCAGTCTGGGCGGGCCCCACATGGCCCAGTACTTC. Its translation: CASSLGGPHMAQYF.

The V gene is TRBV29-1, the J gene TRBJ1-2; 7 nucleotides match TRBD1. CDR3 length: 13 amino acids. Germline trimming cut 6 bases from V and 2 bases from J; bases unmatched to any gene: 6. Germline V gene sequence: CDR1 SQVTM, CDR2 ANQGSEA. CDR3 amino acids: CSVETGPNYGYTF. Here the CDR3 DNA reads TGCAGCGTCGAGACAGGGCCAAACTATGGCTACACCTTC.

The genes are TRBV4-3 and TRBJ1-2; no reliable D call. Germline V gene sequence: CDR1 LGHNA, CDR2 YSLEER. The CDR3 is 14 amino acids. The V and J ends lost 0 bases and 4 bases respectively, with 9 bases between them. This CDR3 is CASSQEAAGYGYTF. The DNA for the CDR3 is TGCGCCAGCAGCCAAGAGGCGGCGGGCTATGGCTACACCTTC.

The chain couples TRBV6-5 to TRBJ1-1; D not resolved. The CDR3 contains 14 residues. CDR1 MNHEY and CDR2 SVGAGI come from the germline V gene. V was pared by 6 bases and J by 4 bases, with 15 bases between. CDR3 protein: CASRSPGLGTEAFF. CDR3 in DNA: TGTGCCAGCAGATCCCCAGGTTTAGGCACTGAAGCTTTCTTT.

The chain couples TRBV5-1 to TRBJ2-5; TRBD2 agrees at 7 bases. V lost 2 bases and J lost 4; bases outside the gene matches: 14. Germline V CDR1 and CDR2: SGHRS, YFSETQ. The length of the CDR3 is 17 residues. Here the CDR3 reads CASSLLGLGGFGETQYF. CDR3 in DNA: TGCGCCAGCAGCTTACTAGGCCTCGGGGGGTTTGGAGAGACCCAGTACTTC.

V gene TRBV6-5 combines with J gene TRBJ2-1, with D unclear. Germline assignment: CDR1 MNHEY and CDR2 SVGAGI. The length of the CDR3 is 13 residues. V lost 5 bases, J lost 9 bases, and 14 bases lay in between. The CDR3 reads CASSTPSRSEQFF. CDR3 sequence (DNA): TGTGCCAGCAGTACCCCCTCACGGAGTGAGCAGTTCTTC.

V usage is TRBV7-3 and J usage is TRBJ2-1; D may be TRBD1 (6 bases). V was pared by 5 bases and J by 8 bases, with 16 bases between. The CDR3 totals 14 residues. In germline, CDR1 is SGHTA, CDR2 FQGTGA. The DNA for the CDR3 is TGTGCCAGCAGCCTAAGCACAGGGATCGATGAGCAGTTCTTC. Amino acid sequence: CASSLSTGIDEQFF.

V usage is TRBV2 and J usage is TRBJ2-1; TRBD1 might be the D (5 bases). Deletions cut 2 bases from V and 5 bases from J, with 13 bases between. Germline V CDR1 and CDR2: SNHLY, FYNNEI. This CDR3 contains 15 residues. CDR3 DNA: TGTGCCAGCAGTGAAACAGGTGACGGACACAATGAGCAGTTCTTC. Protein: CASSETGDGHNEQFF.

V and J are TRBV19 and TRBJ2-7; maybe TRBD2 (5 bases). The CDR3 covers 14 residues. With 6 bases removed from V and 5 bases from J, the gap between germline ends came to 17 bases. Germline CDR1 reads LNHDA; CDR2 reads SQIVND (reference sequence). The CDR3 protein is CASSPTPGSNEQYF. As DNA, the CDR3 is TGTGCCAGTAGCCCCACGCCGGGGTCCAACGAGCAGTACTTC.

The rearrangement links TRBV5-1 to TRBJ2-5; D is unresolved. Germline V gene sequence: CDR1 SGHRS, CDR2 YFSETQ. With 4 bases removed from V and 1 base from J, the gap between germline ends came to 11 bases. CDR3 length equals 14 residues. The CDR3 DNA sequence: TGCGCCAGCAGCCTTGGAGTGGCCCAAGAGACCCAGTACTTC. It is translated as CASSLGVAQETQYF.